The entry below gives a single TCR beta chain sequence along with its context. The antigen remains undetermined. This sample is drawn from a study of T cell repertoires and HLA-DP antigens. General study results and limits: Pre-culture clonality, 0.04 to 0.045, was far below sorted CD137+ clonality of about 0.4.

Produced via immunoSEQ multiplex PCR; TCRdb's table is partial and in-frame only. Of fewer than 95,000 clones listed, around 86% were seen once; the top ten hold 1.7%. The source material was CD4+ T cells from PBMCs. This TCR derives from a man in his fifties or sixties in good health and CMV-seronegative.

CDR3 DNA: TGTGCCAGCAGTTCCCGGACTAGCGGGAGCCCAGATACGCAGTATTTT. Its translation is CASSSRTSGSPDTQYF. V usage is TRBV6-5 and J usage is TRBJ2-3; 13 bases are a match to TRBD2. Germline CDR1 is MNHEY and CDR2 is SVGAGI. V shed 4 bases, J shed 4 bases, and the junction held 5 bases outside the gene matches. The CDR3 loop spans 16 amino acids.